Presented here are 21 T cell receptor beta chains from one specimen sequenced in a study of radiotherapy plus CTLA-4 blockade in lung cancer. Profiled with immunoSEQ multiplex PCR; TCRdb holds only in-frame clones, not every one. The sample holds around 120,000 clones; about 77% are singletons and the top ten take about 5.2%. Source: peripheral blood, taken from a patient treated with radiotherapy plus ipilimumab. All receptors come from a human donor with non-small cell lung cancer who had a partial response to radiotherapy plus ipilimumab.

The gene calls are TRBV6-5 and TRBJ1-2; 9 bases are shared with TRBD1. Germline V gene data show CDR1 as MNHEY and CDR2 as SVGAGI. V shed 5 bases, J shed 2 bases, and the junction held 3 bases outside the gene matches. This CDR3 region has 14 residues. The CDR3 region has the DNA TGTGCCAGCAGTGGTGGGACAGGGAACTATGGCTACACCTTC. Its protein product is CASSGGTGNYGYTF.

The chain is built from TRBV6-5 and TRBJ2-7; 12 nucleotides line up with TRBD1. The CDR3 length is 14 residues. Trimming at V came to 6 bases and at J to 7 bases, leaving 7 bases not matched to a gene. Looked up from germline, CDR1 is MNHEY and CDR2 is SVGAGI. CDR3 loop: CASSLGQGAREQYV. The DNA of the CDR3 is TGTGCCAGCAGCCTGGGACAGGGGGCCCGGGAGCAGTACGTC.

The chain links TRBV11-3 to TRBJ1-2; D call uncertain. Trimming pared 5 bases from V and 7 bases from J, leaving 14 bases between. The length of the CDR3 is 13 residues. The germline CDR1 and CDR2 sequences are SGHNT and YENEEA. The CDR3 is CASSDQVLPGYTF. The CDR3, as DNA: TGTGCCAGCAGCGATCAGGTTCTGCCTGGCTACACCTTC.

The chain carries TRBV4-3 and TRBJ2-1, with 9 bases identical to TRBD2. V shed 0 bases and J 4 bases; nucleotides not matched to a gene: 4. This CDR3 has 16 amino acids. Germline V gene lookup returns CDR1 LGHNA and CDR2 YSLEER. CDR3 sequence: CASSQDHLAGYNEQFF. CDR3 DNA sequence: TGCGCCAGCAGCCAAGATCACCTAGCGGGGTACAATGAGCAGTTCTTC.

The rearrangement links TRBV6-1 to TRBJ1-2; the D gene is possibly TRBD1 (6 bases). The ends were cut back, 2 bases at V and 4 bases at J, with 14 bases in the middle. The V gene's germline CDR1 is MNHNS and CDR2 SASEGT. The CDR3 contains 15 residues. The CDR3: CASSELLGGGYGYTF. The DNA for the CDR3 is TGTGCCAGCAGTGAACTTTTGGGAGGGGGCTATGGCTACACCTTC.

V usage is TRBV4-1 and J usage is TRBJ2-1; D is perhaps TRBD1 (5 bases). V was trimmed by 0 bases and J by 0 bases, leaving 9 bases between them. Per the germline V gene, CDR1 is MGHRA and CDR2 is YSYEKL. The CDR3 is 16 amino acids. The CDR3 DNA follows: TGCGCCAGCAGCCAAGATAACGGACACTCCTACAATGAGCAGTTCTTC. It is translated as CASSQDNGHSYNEQFF.

The chain couples TRBV28 to TRBJ2-1, with 9 bases that match TRBD2. The ends lost 1 base at V and 8 bases at J; junction bases unmatched: 6. In germline, CDR1 is MDHEN, CDR2 SYDVKM. The CDR3 has 15 amino acids. The DNA of the CDR3 is TGTGCCAGCAGTTTATTGGGCGGGAGGGTTCATGAGCAGTTCTTC. It encodes CASSLLGGRVHEQFF.

V and J are TRBV5-5 and TRBJ1-1; D call uncertain. CDR1 SGHKS and CDR2 YYEKEE come from the germline V gene (reference sequence). The CDR3 length is 13 residues. V was clipped by 7 bases and J by 1 base, with 11 bases between them. The CDR3 DNA reads as TGTGCCAGCGTCTGGGGAGGGAACACTGAAGCTTTCTTT. This gives the protein CASVWGGNTEAFF.

The gene calls are TRBV28 and TRBJ1-3, with 7 bases lining up with TRBD1. The ends lost 5 bases at V and 2 bases at J; junction bases unmatched: 3. The CDR3 is 14 residues long. Germline loops: CDR1 MDHEN, CDR2 SYDVKM. CDR3 in amino acids: CASSIGTAGNTIYF. DNA for the CDR3: TGTGCCAGCAGTATCGGGACAGCTGGAAACACCATATATTTT.

The chain is built from TRBV28 and TRBJ1-5; D gene unclear. Germline lookup yields CDR1 MDHEN and CDR2 SYDVKM. V lost 3 bases to trimming and J lost 6 bases, with 9 bases between them. The CDR3 sequence is 13 residues long. CDR3 bases: TGTGCCAGCAGTTTTAGGGCGGGTCAGCCCCAGCATTTT. Encoded protein: CASSFRAGQPQHF.

The chain recombines TRBV28 with TRBJ1-2; D might be TRBD1 (6 bases). This CDR3 has 15 residues. CDR1 is MDHEN and CDR2 is SYDVKM in the germline V gene. Trimming removed 6 bases at V and 7 bases at J, with 21 bases between. The CDR3 DNA is TGTGCCAGCAGAGCTCCTGACAGGAACCTAGGTGGCTACACCTTC. This sequence encodes CASRAPDRNLGGYTF.

This clone occurred once. V gene TRBV30 combines with J gene TRBJ1-1; unclear D gene. The germline V gene has CDR1 GTSNPN and CDR2 SVGIG (reference sequence). Trimming cost V 3 bases and J 2 bases, with 16 bases left between them. The CDR3 loop spans 15 amino acids. DNA for the CDR3: TGTGCCTGGAGGTTCGGTAGTAAACCTAACACTGAAGCTTTCTTT. Translating gives CAWRFGSKPNTEAFF. Looking up the rest from reference TRBV30 and TRBJ1-1 gives the full variable domain: SQTIHQWPATLVQPVGSPLSLECTVEGTSNPNLYWYRQAAGRGLQLLFYSVGIGQISSEVPQNLSASRPQDRQFILSSKKLLLSDSGFYLCAWRFGSKPNTEAFFGQGTRLTVV.

V is TRBV7-9 and J is TRBJ2-3; TRBD2 aligns across 8 bases. The CDR3 has 15 residues. The V gene end was trimmed by 5 bases and the J gene end by 2 bases; junction bases not matched to a gene: 6. The germline V gene has CDR1 SEHNR and CDR2 FQNEAQ (reference sequence). The CDR3: CASSPTSGPTDTQYF. DNA of the CDR3: TGTGCCAGCAGCCCCACTAGCGGTCCCACAGATACGCAGTATTTT.

This clone was counted only a few times. This chain joins TRBV30 and TRBJ1-2; D is unresolved. Trimming cost V 3 bases and J 1 base, with 9 bases left between them. Germline V gene data show CDR1 as GTSNPN and CDR2 as SVGIG (reference sequence). The CDR3 is made up of 13 amino acids. CDR3 DNA sequence: TGTGCCTGGAGCGATCAGGTTAACTATGGCTACACCTTC. It yields the protein CAWSDQVNYGYTF.

The V gene is TRBV4-3, the J gene TRBJ2-3; 7 positions match TRBD1. CDR1 is LGHNA, CDR2 YSLEER, per germline. V lost 4 bases to trimming and J lost 4 bases; unmatched junction nucleotides: 2. The CDR3 length is 13 residues. CDR3 in DNA: TGCGCCAGCAGCCTCCAGGGGGCAGATACGCAGTATTTT. This codes for CASSLQGADTQYF.

The chain has TRBV7-9 and TRBJ2-1, with unresolved D. Germline values: CDR1 SEHNR, CDR2 FQNEAQ (reference sequence). Trimming took 3 bases from V and 8 from J, leaving 11 bases between them. This CDR3 region has 13 residues. The CDR3 loop reads CASSLVPLDEQFF. CDR3 bases: TGTGCCAGCAGCTTGGTTCCCTTAGATGAGCAGTTCTTC.

The rearrangement uses TRBV2 and TRBJ2-3; D gene ambiguous. Per germline, CDR1 SNHLY and CDR2 FYNNEI. CDR3 size: 13 residues. Trimming stripped 4 bases from V and 0 bases from J, with 5 bases between. CDR3 DNA: TGTGCCAGCAGTGCGGAGAGCACAGATACGCAGTATTTT. Amino acids: CASSAESTDTQYF.

V and J are TRBV6-4 and TRBJ1-5; 7 nucleotides match TRBD1. CDR3 length: 14 amino acids. V shed 4 bases and J 6 bases; nucleotides not matched to a gene: 6. Per germline, CDR1 MRHNA and CDR2 SNTAGT. As DNA, the CDR3 is TGTGCCAGCAGTGCCGAGACAGGGCTTCAGCCCCAGCATTTT. It translates to CASSAETGLQPQHF.

This clone was detected many times. The chain carries TRBV28 and TRBJ1-2, with TRBD1 matching over 7 bases. The junction had 6 bases not matched to a gene; V was cut back by 5 bases and J by 6 bases. CDR3 length: 13 amino acids. CDR1 and CDR2 (germline): MDHEN, SYDVKM. The CDR3 sequence is CASSPGQRNGYTF. For the CDR3, the DNA is TGTGCCAGCAGTCCGGGACAGCGAAATGGCTACACCTTC.

The chain employs TRBV4-1 and TRBJ2-1; 10 bases map to TRBD2. The CDR3 runs to 14 residues. Germline values: CDR1 MGHRA, CDR2 YSYEKL. V was clipped by 0 bases and J by 12 bases; unmatched bases: 5. In nucleotides, the CDR3 is TGCGCCAGCAGCCAAGATTTTAGCGGGGGGTTGCAGTTCTTC. Protein sequence: CASSQDFSGGLQFF.

With regard to this clone: Other DNA sequences in this specimen translate into the identical CDR3. The chain combines TRBV10-3 with TRBJ2-2; TRBD1 matches 7 bases. Germline V gene data show CDR1 as ENHRY and CDR2 as SYGVKD. The CDR3 runs 14 residues. The junction had 2 bases not matched to a gene; V was cut back by 7 bases and J by 0 bases. The CDR3 reads CAITDRANTGELFF. In DNA form, the CDR3 reads TGTGCCATCACTGACAGGGCGAACACCGGGGAGCTGTTTTTT.